The subject of this entry is one T cell receptor beta chain. These data belong to a study of T cell changes during pregnancy in multiple sclerosis. Only in-frame clones appear in the TCRdb table, and some are missing; sequencing was by immunoSEQ multiplex PCR. The sample includes around 30,000 clones, around 91% seen only once; the top ten take around 0.62%. This CDR3 region has 13 residues. The V gene end was trimmed by 0 bases and the J gene end by 5 bases; junction bases not matched to a gene: 1. Per the germline V gene, CDR1 is SGHNT and CDR2 is YYREEE (reference sequence). The specimen was CD4+ T cells from peripheral blood mononuclear cells, collected in the third trimester of pregnancy. The clonotype was recovered from a female donor in good health, enrolled as a control in a pregnancy study. This chain connects TRBV5-4 to TRBJ2-7; 8 bases match TRBD1. DNA for the CDR3: TGTGCCAGCAGCTTGGAACAGGGGGACGAGCAGTACTTC. Amino acids: CASSLEQGDEQYF.